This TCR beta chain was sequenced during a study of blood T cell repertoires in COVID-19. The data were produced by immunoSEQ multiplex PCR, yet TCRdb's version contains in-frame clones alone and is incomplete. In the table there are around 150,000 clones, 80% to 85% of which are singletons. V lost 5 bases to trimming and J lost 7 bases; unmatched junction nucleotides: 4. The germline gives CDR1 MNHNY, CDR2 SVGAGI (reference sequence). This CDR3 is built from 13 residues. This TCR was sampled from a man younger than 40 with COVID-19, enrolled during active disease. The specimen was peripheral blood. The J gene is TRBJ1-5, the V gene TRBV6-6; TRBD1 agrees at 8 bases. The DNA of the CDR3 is TGTGCCAGCAGTCAGGGGGCTCGGCAGCCCCAGCATTTT. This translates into CASSQGARQPQHF.